This T cell receptor beta chain was obtained from a study of patients and donors after allogeneic stem cell transplantation. Between the trimmed V and J ends, which lost 1 base and 2 bases, there was a span of 12 bases. This CDR3 has 16 residues. Germline CDR1 and CDR2: SGHTA and FQGTGA. The sample holds a few counts of this clonotype. One entry per CDR3 protein, called by TCRdb with MiXCR from the RT-PCR reads. The sample consists of 30,000 or so distinct CDR3 sequences, under 7.5% of them appearing once. The source of this sequence is a human donor who was either an allogeneic HSCT recipient or a stem cell or donor lymphocyte infusion donor (not recorded which). It is not recorded whose cells these are; they may come from a transplant donor. The sample taken for sequencing was blood, either unsorted or a sorted T cell fraction (not recorded which). This sequence joins TRBV7-3 and TRBJ2-1; the D gene is possibly TRBD2 (6 bases). The CDR3 nucleotides are TGTGCCAGCAGCTTAATTGGCGGGAACACCTACAATGAGCAGTTCTTC. As protein: CASSLIGGNTYNEQFF.